The present TCR beta chain was sequenced within a study of blood T cell repertoires in COVID-19. Study-wide context: COVID-19 samples collected from the United States, Italy and Spain covered acute and convalescent phases. The analysed material was cDNA or gDNA that came from T cells, B-cell-depleted T cells, or PBMCs.

Original methodology: The assay estimated nucleated cells by amplifying reference gene primers. The method was immunoSEQ multiplex PCR; TCRdb's version includes in-frame clones alone and lacks a portion of them. Clone size and V and J calls were adopted from that table, with D and trimming inferred from the DNA. This sample has 450,000 to 500,000 clones, with approximately 83% found just once. The V gene's germline CDR1 is LGHDT and CDR2 YNNKEL (reference sequence). The CDR3 covers 15 residues. Trimming at V came to 1 base and at J to 7 bases, leaving 1 base not matched to a gene. The V and J genes are TRBV3-1 (or the pseudogene TRBV3-2) and TRBJ2-1, with 13 bases lining up with TRBD2. This clonotype originated in a human donor in a cohort sampled during active COVID-19. The sample taken for sequencing was peripheral blood. The CDR3 nucleotides are TGTGCCAGCAGCCAAGCGGGACTAGCGGGGAATGAGCAGTTCTTC. Translating it yields CASSQAGLAGNEQFF.